The 10 T cell receptor beta chains presented below share a single source sample, sequenced in a study of blood T cell repertoires in COVID-19. Only in-frame clones appear in the TCRdb table, and some are missing; sequencing was by immunoSEQ multiplex PCR. The table has approximately 220,000 clones, roughly 89% seen once. Sequencing was carried out using PBMCs or T cells enriched from blood (not recorded which). The receptors come from a woman in her thirties or forties with acute COVID-19.

Of note for this clone: Other nucleotide sequences in the sample specify the same CDR3. This chain links TRBV18 with TRBJ1-2, with TRBD1 as a possible D gene (5 bases). Per the germline V gene, CDR1 is KGHSH and CDR2 is LQKENI. This CDR3 has 12 residues. Trimming pared 4 bases from V and 4 bases from J, leaving 7 bases between. CDR3 loop: CASSLDSYGYTF. As DNA, the CDR3 is TGTGCCAGCTCACTCGACAGCTATGGCTACACCTTC.

The V and J genes are TRBV29-1 and TRBJ2-2; tentative D call: TRBD2 (6 bases). The V gene lost 5 bases and the J gene lost 1 base, with 11 bases spanning the gap. CDR1 and CDR2 from the germline V gene are SQVTM and ANQGSEA. There are 14 residues in the CDR3. The CDR3 nucleotides are TGCAGCGTTCCCTGGGGAGGGAACACCGGGGAGCTGTTTTTT. As protein: CSVPWGGNTGELFF.

V and J are TRBV7-2 and TRBJ1-2, with a possible D match to TRBD1 (5 bases). The CDR3 sequence is 11 residues long. The V gene's germline CDR1 is SGHTA and CDR2 FQGNSA. Trimming removed 7 bases from V and 4 bases from J, with 7 bases in between. The CDR3 nucleotides are TGTGCCAGCAACGGGGGCTATGGCTACACCTTC. It specifies CASNGGYGYTF. Full variable domain (remainder filled in from reference TRBV7-2 and TRBJ1-2): GAGVSQSPSNKVTEKGKDVELRCDPISGHTALYWYRQSLGQGLEFLIYFQGNSAPDKSGLPSDRFSAERTGGSVSTLTIQRTQQEDSAVYLCASNGGYGYTFGSGTRLTVV.

Concerning this clone: The germline gene is not matched at one end of the junction; a read error may be the cause. This chain uses TRBV7-7 with TRBJ2-3, with 14 nucleotides matching TRBD2. The CDR3 consists of 21 residues. From germline, CDR1 is SSHAT and CDR2 FNYEAQ (reference sequence). The DNA of the CDR3 is TGTGCTAGCAGCTTAGGGGGGACTAGCGGGGGCCCCATATCATGCACAGATACGCAGTATTTT. This encodes CASSLGGTSGGPISCTDTQYF.

V is TRBV6-4 and J is TRBJ2-1, with TRBD1 matching 7 bases. Germline-derived CDR1 and CDR2 are MRHNA and SNTAGT. V trimming: 4 bases; J trimming: 5 bases; junction bases outside the gene matches: 8. The CDR3 has 15 amino acids. CDR3 residues: CASSASDRRNNEQFF. CDR3 nucleotides: TGTGCCAGCAGTGCGTCGGACAGGCGGAACAATGAGCAGTTCTTC.

The chain carries TRBV19 and TRBJ1-2, with 7 positions matching TRBD1. Per the germline V gene, CDR1 is LNHDA and CDR2 is SQIVND (reference sequence). The V and J ends lost 5 bases and 2 bases, in that order; junction bases with no gene match: 5. CDR3 length: 14 amino acids. DNA for the CDR3: TGTGCCAGTAGTGCTGGGACAGCGAACTATGGCTACACCTTC. This encodes CASSAGTANYGYTF.

The chain employs TRBV9 and TRBJ2-3; 11 bases agree with TRBD2. Germline assignment: CDR1 SGDLS and CDR2 YYNGEE. Germline trimming cut 4 bases from V and 2 bases from J; bases unmatched to any gene: 3. This CDR3 has 15 amino acids. As DNA, the CDR3 is TGTGCCAGCAGCAAGACTAGCGGGGACACAGATACGCAGTATTTT. Residues: CASSKTSGDTDTQYF.

The chain uses TRBV14 and TRBJ2-3; no clear D. The ends were cut back, 1 base at V and 1 base at J, with 3 bases in the middle. Germline lookup yields CDR1 SGHDN and CDR2 FVKESK. This CDR3 spans 13 amino acids. CDR3 in DNA: TGTGCCAGCAGCCAAGCTGGCACAGATACGCAGTATTTT. Protein product: CASSQAGTDTQYF.

This clone has just a few counts. This chain connects TRBV7-8 to TRBJ2-3; D perhaps matches TRBD2 (6 bases). Germline V gene lookup returns CDR1 SGHVS and CDR2 FQNEAQ. Trimming cost V 5 bases and J 3 bases, with 21 bases left between them. The CDR3 contains 17 residues. CDR3 sequence reads: CASSPWALRGGTDTQYF. The DNA of the CDR3 is TGTGCCAGCAGCCCTTGGGCCCTTAGGGGAGGTACAGATACGCAGTATTTT.

The genes are TRBV7-9 and TRBJ2-7; no firm D call. Trimming took off 5 bases at V and 6 bases at J, with 11 bases between the two ends. Germline lookup yields CDR1 SEHNR and CDR2 FQNEAQ (reference sequence). The CDR3 has 12 amino acids. The CDR3 coding sequence is TGTGCCAGCAGCCCGGGTGTTGGCGAGCAGTACTTC. Its protein is CASSPGVGEQYF.